These T cell receptor beta chains were read from a single sample in a study of shared T cell receptors in the human thymus. Sequencing was performed with immunoSEQ multiplex PCR; in TCRdb, only in-frame clones are kept and a portion is missing. The sample has around 730,000 clones, approximately 83% seen once. The same sample was also used in a study of human thymus T cells.

The sequenced material came from thymocytes. These receptors were collected from a girl under two years old with a congenital heart defect. CDR3s include the opening cysteine and the closing phenylalanine or tryptophan. A D gene is named only where the DNA matches it firmly. A row's size may be missing; if present it is once, few, many or a size class.

v_gene,d_gene,abundance,j_gene,len,CDR3aa,CDR3nt
TRBV14,TRBD1,few,TRBJ1-1,13,CASSQGQGTEAFF,TGTGCCAGCAGCCAAGGACAGGGGACTGAAGCTTTCTTT
TRBV5-1,.,.,TRBJ2-2,15,CASSFDDFTVGELFF,TGCGCCAGCAGCTTCGACGACTTCACCGTGGGGGAGCTGTTTTTT
TRBV9,.,.,TRBJ2-7,16,CASSVGPSRVLYEQYF,TGTGCCAGCAGCGTAGGTCCTAGCCGAGTTCTCTACGAGCAGTACTTC
TRBV7-9,.,.,TRBJ1-2,17,CASSLWGGKVPNYGYTF,TGTGCCAGCAGCTTATGGGGAGGGAAGGTTCCTAACTATGGCTACACCTTC
TRBV5-1,.,.,TRBJ2-3,21,CASSLERHFELAGGGPDTQYF,TGCGCCAGCAGCTTGGAGCGCCACTTCGAATTAGCGGGTGGGGGCCCAGATACGCAGTATTTT
TRBV9,.,.,TRBJ1-5,15,CASSLRGIGNQPQHF,TGTGCCAGCAGCTTAAGAGGGATAGGCAATCAGCCCCAGCATTTT
TRBV5-1,.,.,TRBJ1-5,15,CASSPKAGANQPQHF,TGCGCCAGCAGCCCGAAGGCAGGGGCGAATCAGCCCCAGCATTTT
TRBV6-1,.,once,TRBJ1-1,12,CASRGAHTEAFF,TGTGCCAGCAGGGGCGCTCACACTGAAGCTTTCTTT
TRBV7-9,.,.,TRBJ2-7,15,CASSSTDFSSYEQYF,TGTGCCAGCAGCTCAACAGATTTCAGCTCCTACGAGCAGTACTTC
TRBV28,.,.,TRBJ1-4,14,CASTADRPNEKLFF,TGTGCCAGCACCGCAGACAGACCTAATGAAAAACTGTTTTTT
TRBV7-9,.,.,TRBJ2-7,19,CASSLKRGASGTLSYEQYF,TGTGCCAGCAGCCTCAAAAGGGGGGCTAGCGGAACACTCTCCTACGAGCAGTACTTC
TRBV6-5,.,once,TRBJ2-5,14,CASSPREKGETQYF,TGTGCCAGCAGCCCACGGGAGAAGGGGGAGACCCAGTACTTC
TRBV4-1,.,few,TRBJ1-3,16,CASSQVADNSGNTIYF,TGCGCCAGCAGCCAAGTGGCGGATAACTCTGGAAACACCATATATTTT
TRBV5-1,TRBD1,.,TRBJ1-1,15,CASSPSRGRVTEAFF,TGCGCCAGCAGCCCCTCCAGGGGGCGAGTCACTGAAGCTTTCTTT
TRBV30,.,once,TRBJ1-3,15,CAWKPDRNSGNTIYF,TGTGCCTGGAAACCGGACAGAAATTCTGGAAACACCATATATTTT
TRBV14,.,few,TRBJ1-2,13,CASSQAPNYGYTF,TGTGCCAGCAGCCAAGCTCCTAACTATGGCTACACCTTC
TRBV10-2,TRBD1,.,TRBJ2-5,21,CASSESKVPPGQGDGQGTQYF,TGCGCCAGCAGTGAGTCGAAAGTTCCTCCGGGACAGGGCGACGGTCAGGGGACCCAGTACTTC
TRBV6-1,.,few,TRBJ1-1,12,CASSELNTEAFF,TGTGCCAGCAGTGAGCTAAACACTGAAGCTTTCTTT
TRBV2,TRBD1,.,TRBJ2-5,19,CASRPVGQGADRREETQYF,TGTGCCAGCCGCCCGGTGGGGCAGGGGGCTGACCGGAGAGAAGAGACCCAGTACTTC
TRBV5-4,TRBD1,.,TRBJ1-6,16,CASSSIRKTGGSPLHF,TGTGCCAGCAGCTCTATCCGAAAGACAGGGGGTTCACCCCTCCACTTT
TRBV6-1,.,.,TRBJ1-1,15,CASSAREGGNTEAFF,TGTGCCAGCAGCGCCCGGGAGGGGGGGAACACTGAAGCTTTCTTT
TRBV11-2,TRBD2,.,TRBJ2-7,16,CASSINKIAGGPEQYF,TGTGCCAGCAGCATCAACAAAATAGCGGGGGGGCCTGAGCAGTACTTC
TRBV7-9,.,.,TRBJ1-1,12,CASRGRGAGAFF,TGTGCCAGCAGAGGGAGGGGGGCAGGAGCTTTCTTT
TRBV10-3,TRBD1,few,TRBJ2-1,15,CAISERGPSYNEQFF,TGTGCCATCAGTGAAAGGGGGCCCAGCTACAATGAGCAGTTCTTC
TRBV28,TRBD1,.,TRBJ1-2,17,CASSSGQAPPFYGGYTF,TGTGCCAGCAGTTCCGGACAGGCACCCCCGTTCTATGGGGGCTACACCTTC
TRBV30,.,.,TRBJ2-2,13,CAWSVWSAGELFF,TGTGCCTGGAGTGTATGGAGTGCCGGGGAGCTGTTTTTT
TRBV27,TRBD1,once,TRBJ2-7,13,CASSDPGGYEQYF,TGTGCCAGCAGTGATCCAGGGGGCTACGAGCAGTACTTC
TRBV14,TRBD1,.,TRBJ1-1,17,CASSLPDDRARNTEAFF,TGTGCCAGCAGCCTTCCTGACGACAGGGCGAGGAACACTGAAGCTTTCTTT
TRBV11-2,.,.,TRBJ2-1,16,CASSLLPLANYNEQFF,TGTGCCAGCAGCCTACTGCCTTTAGCGAACTACAATGAGCAGTTCTTC
TRBV19,.,.,TRBJ2-1,13,CASSPLTCCGQFF,TGTGCCAGTAGTCCCCTAACCTGCTGTGGGCAGTTCTTC
TRBV29-1,TRBD1,few,TRBJ1-1,13,CSVEGQGRTEAFF,TGCAGCGTTGAGGGACAGGGACGCACTGAAGCTTTCTTT
TRBV4-1,TRBD2,once,TRBJ2-1,20,CASSQVSGTSGGASRNEQFF,TGCGCCAGCAGCCAAGTCTCCGGGACTAGCGGGGGGGCTTCGCGTAATGAGCAGTTCTTC
TRBV4-1,TRBD1,.,TRBJ1-2,17,CASSQDRIRGQVYGYTF,TGCGCCAGCAGCCAAGATCGGATCCGGGGACAGGTCTATGGCTACACCTTC
TRBV2,TRBD1,.,TRBJ1-3,19,CASTLSSEGQASSGNTIYF,TGTGCCAGCACCTTATCGTCCGAAGGACAGGCTTCCTCTGGAAACACCATATATTTT
TRBV12-5,.,.,TRBJ2-1,18,CASGLTATAQSSYNEQFF,TGTGCTAGTGGGTTAACGGCGACAGCTCAGAGCTCCTACAATGAGCAGTTCTTC
TRBV5-4,TRBD1,.,TRBJ2-1,15,CASSSEIQGGGEQFF,TGTGCCAGCAGCTCGGAAATACAGGGGGGAGGTGAGCAGTTCTTC
TRBV19,.,.,TRBJ1-5,12,CASTSSGRAQHF,TGTGCCAGTACCTCCTCGGGTCGCGCCCAGCATTTT
TRBV10-3,.,.,TRBJ2-7,15,CAISDRSGSIYEQYF,TGTGCCATCAGTGACCGGTCAGGTTCAATCTACGAGCAGTACTTC
TRBV19,.,few,TRBJ1-6,19,CASSMYQSPTSSYNSPLHF,TGTGCCAGTAGTATGTACCAGAGCCCAACTAGCTCCTATAATTCACCCCTCCACTTT
TRBV5-8,TRBD1,.,TRBJ1-1,13,CASSPPPQGRAFF,TGTGCCAGCAGCCCCCCCCCACAGGGGAGAGCTTTCTTT
TRBV27,.,.,TRBJ1-4,15,CASSPADRFNEKLFF,TGTGCCAGCAGCCCCGCAGACAGGTTTAATGAAAAACTGTTTTTT
TRBV5-1,.,.,TRBJ1-2,14,CASSLGEANYGYTF,TGCGCCAGCAGCTTGGGAGAAGCTAACTATGGCTACACCTTC
TRBV29-1,TRBD1,.,TRBJ1-3,13,CSVRRGPGNTIYF,TGCAGCGTACGGAGGGGGCCTGGAAACACCATATATTTT
TRBV7-9,TRBD2,.,TRBJ2-7,17,CASSLGLAGGRSYEQYF,TGTGCCAGCAGCTTAGGACTAGCGGGGGGCCGCTCCTACGAGCAGTACTTC
TRBV27,.,.,TRBJ1-2,14,CASSPSPGGYGYTF,TGTGCCAGCAGTCCATCGCCCGGGGGGTATGGCTACACCTTC
TRBV28,.,.,TRBJ2-1,13,CASSPTRRNEQFF,TGTGCCAGCAGCCCTACTAGACGGAATGAGCAGTTCTTC
TRBV5-1,.,once,TRBJ2-3,16,CASSLASKGVEDTQYF,TGCGCCAGCAGCTTGGCATCGAAGGGGGTGGAGGATACGCAGTATTTT
TRBV27,.,few,TRBJ1-1,14,CASSSPGANTEAFF,TGTGCCAGCAGTTCTCCAGGTGCGAACACTGAAGCTTTCTTT
TRBV27,.,few,TRBJ1-2,16,CASSLMALEGVYGYTF,TGTGCCAGCAGTTTAATGGCGTTGGAGGGAGTCTATGGCTACACCTTC